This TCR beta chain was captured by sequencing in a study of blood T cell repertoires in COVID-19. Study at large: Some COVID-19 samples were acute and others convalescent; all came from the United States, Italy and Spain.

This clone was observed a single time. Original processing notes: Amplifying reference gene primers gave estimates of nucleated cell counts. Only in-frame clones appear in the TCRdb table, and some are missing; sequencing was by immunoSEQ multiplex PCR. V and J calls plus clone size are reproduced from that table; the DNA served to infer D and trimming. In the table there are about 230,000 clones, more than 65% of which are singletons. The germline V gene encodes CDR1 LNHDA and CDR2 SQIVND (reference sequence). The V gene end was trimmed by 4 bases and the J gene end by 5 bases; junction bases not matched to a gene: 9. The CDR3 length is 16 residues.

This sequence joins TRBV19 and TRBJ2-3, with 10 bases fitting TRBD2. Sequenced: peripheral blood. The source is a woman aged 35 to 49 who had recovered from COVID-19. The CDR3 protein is CASSTPAGGTRDTQYF. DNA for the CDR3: TGTGCCAGTAGTACCCCAGCGGGGGGGACGAGAGATACGCAGTATTTT.